What follows describes a single T cell receptor (beta chain). These data are taken from a study of blood T cell repertoires in COVID-19. In the study overall: There were acute and convalescent COVID-19 samples, and they came from the United States, Italy and Spain. PBMCs, B-cell-depleted T cells, or T cells were the source of the cDNA or gDNA that made up the material.

The authors' processing: Reference gene primer amplification in the assay estimated nucleated cell counts. Generated by immunoSEQ multiplex PCR, the TCRdb table keeps only in-frame clones and is missing some. D and trimming come from the DNA, and the V and J calls and clone size come from that table. The sample has under 400,000 clones, nearly 90% seen once. Deletions cut 3 bases from V and 6 bases from J, with 9 bases between. The CDR3 sequence is 13 residues long. Germline V gives CDR1 SGHNT, CDR2 YYREEE (reference sequence). This chain uses TRBV5-4 with TRBJ2-2; D is uncertain. The specimen sequenced was peripheral blood. This receptor was taken from a man between 18 and 35 years old with active or convalescent COVID-19. The CDR3 coding sequence is TGTGCCAGCAGCTCCGAGGTGGCCGGGGAGCTGTTTTTT. The encoded protein is CASSSEVAGELFF. The full variable domain, rest sourced from reference TRBV5-4 and TRBJ2-2, is ETGVTQSPTHLIKTRGQQVTLRCSSQSGHNTVSWYQQALGQGPQFIFQYYREEENGRGNFPPRFSGLQFPNYSSELNVNALELDDSALYLCASSSEVAGELFFGEGSRLTVL.